The T cell receptor (beta chain) under discussion was sequenced for a study of siplizumab effects on memory and regulatory T cells. Some clones are missing from TCRdb's copy, which holds only in-frame ones; the method was immunoSEQ multiplex PCR. The sample has more than 90,000 clones; around 90% are singletons. With respect to this clone: Antigen: not known.

The CDR3 is 11 residues long. Germline-derived CDR1 and CDR2 are LNHNV and YYDKDF (reference sequence). V was pared by 8 bases and J by 4 bases, with 9 bases between. Broader study findings: Mapping to unstimulated subsets was achieved for only a minor fraction of alloreactive clones. Naive T cells, seemingly more diverse than memory cells, seemed major alloresponse contributors. Proliferating siplizumab-culture Treg suppressive function went unconfirmed. Siplizumab significantly lowered the alloreactive sequences that could be traced to unstimulated CD4+ memory cells.

V gene TRBV15 combines with J gene TRBJ2-7, with D perhaps matching TRBD1 (6 bases). This clonotype was obtained from a human donor in good health. Sequences were obtained from non-Treg CD4+ T cells sorted from blood. The CDR3 reads CATRGQYEQYF. Written as DNA, the CDR3 is TGTGCCACCCGTGGACAGTACGAGCAGTACTTC.